These T cell receptor beta chains were read from a single sample in a study of tumor-infiltrating lymphocytes in primary liver carcinoma. A single record per CDR3 protein comes from TCRdb applying MiXCR to the multiplex PCR reads. Here the sample spans 300,000 to 400,000 distinct CDR3 sequences, 65% being singletons. The sequenced sample was peripheral blood. The receptors come from a man in his forties with primary liver carcinoma and hepatitis B virus infection. The CDR3 runs from the conserved cysteine through the conserved F or W. D genes are given only for firm matches. The size of a clone is reported for some rows only, either as once, few or many, or as a class for expanded clones.

clone size	V gene	J gene	D gene	CDR3 protein	CDR3 DNA
NA	TRBV7-9	TRBJ2-3	TRBD1	CAGSLYRDRDRGADTQYF	TGTGCCGGCAGTTTATATCGGGACCGGGACAGGGGGGCAGATACGCAGTATTTT
few	TRBV12-3/TRBV12-4	TRBJ2-2	TRBD2	CASSLFGLAGGPEVRGTGELFF	TGTGCCAGCAGTTTATTCGGGCTAGCGGGAGGGCCGGAGGTTCGAGGCACCGGGGAGCTGTTTTTT
NA	TRBV7-9	TRBJ1-1	NA	CASSTNTEAFF	TGTGCCAGCAGCACTAACACTGAAGCTTTCTTT
once	TRBV11-3	TRBJ2-1	TRBD2	CASSSGALAGDGNEQFF	TGTGCCAGTAGCTCAGGGGCCCTAGCGGGAGACGGGAATGAGCAGTTCTTC
NA	TRBV11-2	TRBJ2-5	TRBD2	CAISSNRTSWRETQYF	TGTGCCATCAGCTCCAATCGGACTAGTTGGAGGGAGACCCAGTACTTC
once	TRBV11-3	TRBJ2-2	NA	CASSLYSLVGDSGELFF	TGTGCCAGCAGCTTATATTCTCTAGTGGGAGACTCCGGGGAGCTGTTTTTT
NA	TRBV11-3	TRBJ2-5	TRBD2	CVSSLGAGLAQKTQYF	TGTGTGAGCAGCTTAGGAGCGGGACTGGCCCAAAAGACCCAGTACTTC
few	TRBV12-3/TRBV12-4	TRBJ2-7	TRBD1	CASSFETGSYEQYF	TGTGCCAGCAGTTTCGAGACAGGGTCCTACGAGCAGTACTTC
NA	TRBV11-2	TRBJ2-2	NA	CACSMQLAGALAGELFF	TGTGCCTGCAGCATGCAACTAGCAGGCGCATTAGCCGGGGAGCTGTTTTTT
NA	TRBV30	TRBJ2-2	NA	CAWARNTGELFF	TGTGCCTGGGCCCGGAACACCGGGGAGCTGTTTTTT
NA	TRBV6-5	TRBJ2-7	NA	CASTPAAGASEQYF	TGTGCCAGCACCCCCGCGGCAGGGGCTTCCGAGCAGTATTTC
NA	TRBV11-2	TRBJ2-1	TRBD2	CASSLGMGGPVSDEQFF	TGTGCCAGCAGCTTAGGTATGGGAGGGCCGGTATCGGATGAGCAGTTCTTC
many	TRBV2	TRBJ2-3	NA	CASSDRAATQYF	TGTGCCAGCAGTGACAGGGCGGCTACGCAGTATTTT
many	TRBV29-1	TRBJ2-7	TRBD1	CSALTGAREQYF	TGCAGCGCCCTGACAGGGGCTCGGGAGCAGTACTTC
NA	TRBV5-1	TRBJ2-5	NA	CASSLVAGNQETQYF	TGCGCCAGCAGCTTGGTGGCAGGGAACCAAGAGACCCAGTACTTC
few	TRBV5-6	TRBJ2-1	NA	CASRFTPSSYNEQFF	TGTGCCAGCAGATTTACCCCAAGCTCCTACAATGAGCAGTTCTTC
NA	TRBV6-6	TRBJ2-7	NA	CASNSPTMSSYEQYF	TGTGCCAGCAATTCTCCCACCATGAGCTCCTACGAGCAGTACTTC
once	TRBV4-2	TRBJ1-2	NA	CANSQDRRAIGPGYTF	TGTGCCAACAGCCAAGATAGACGGGCCATTGGTCCTGGCTACACCTTC
few	TRBV5-1	TRBJ2-5	TRBD2	CASTSSLAGVETQYF	TGCGCCAGCACCAGTAGCCTAGCGGGAGTTGAGACCCAGTACTTC
NA	TRBV7-9	TRBJ2-5	NA	CASSLGQLEETQYF	TGTGCCAGCAGCTTAGGCCAGCTCGAAGAGACCCAGTACTTC
NA	TRBV6-2/TRBV6-3	TRBJ2-2	TRBD2	CANRLAGVNTGELFF	TGTGCCAACCGGCTAGCGGGGGTGAACACCGGGGAGCTGTTTTTT
NA	TRBV7-9	TRBJ2-2	NA	CASNTGYGTGELFF	TGTGCCAGCAACACAGGGTACGGCACCGGGGAGCTGTTTTTT
NA	TRBV24-1	TRBJ2-5	NA	CATSDFRETQYF	TGTGCCACCAGTGATTTCCGGGAGACCCAGTACTTC
many	TRBV6-5	TRBJ1-1	NA	CASSYVDSKGTEAFF	TGTGCCAGCAGTTACGTGGACTCTAAAGGAACTGAAGCTTTCTTT
many	TRBV6-1	TRBJ2-7	NA	CASARDLTYEQYF	TGTGCCAGCGCCAGAGACCTGACCTACGAGCAGTACTTC
NA	TRBV4-1	TRBJ2-7	NA	CASSQAGTWVYERYF	TGCGCCAGCAGCCAAGCCGGGACATGGGTCTACGAGCGGTACTTC
many	TRBV4-2	TRBJ2-6	NA	CASSQEGRSGANVLTF	TGTGCCAGCAGCCAAGAAGGCCGCTCTGGGGCCAACGTCCTGACTTTC
NA	TRBV6-5	TRBJ2-3	NA	CASGYAKRGRAGTDTQYF	TGTGCCAGCGGTTACGCAAAGCGCGGCAGGGCGGGCACAGATACGCAGTATTTT
NA	TRBV21-1	TRBJ2-7	NA	CASSKPRVSYEQYF	TGTGCCAGCAGCAAACCCCGTGTCTCCTACGAGCAGTACTTC
few	TRBV5-4	TRBJ2-2	NA	CASSRTQNTGELFF	TGTGCCAGCAGCCGGACTCAAAACACCGGGGAGCTGTTTTTT
NA	TRBV14	TRBJ2-5	TRBD2	CASSQGSGSGETQYF	TGTGCCAGCAGCCAAGGAAGCGGGAGCGGAGAGACCCAGTACTTC
NA	TRBV6-1	TRBJ2-7	TRBD1	CASSEAPEQGYEQYF	TGTGCCAGCAGTGAAGCCCCGGAACAGGGGTACGAGCAGTACTTC
many	TRBV28	TRBJ2-2	NA	CASSRTTENTGELFF	TGTGCCAGCAGTCGAACGACAGAGAACACCGGGGAGCTGTTTTTT
few	TRBV5-1	TRBJ1-2	TRBD1	CASSDEGQGAGYGYTF	TGCGCCAGCAGCGATGAAGGACAGGGGGCTGGCTATGGCTACACCTTC
once	TRBV6-5	TRBJ1-2	NA	CASSTGFGYEYTF	TGTGCCAGCAGCACAGGGTTTGGCTATGAATACACCTTC
NA	TRBV6-6	TRBJ2-7	NA	CASSYGYERYF	TGTGCCAGCAGCTACGGCTACGAGCGGTACTTC
few	TRBV10-3	TRBJ2-1	TRBD2	CATTPAGGAGGNEQFF	TGTGCCACGACCCCAGCGGGAGGGGCCGGGGGTAATGAGCAGTTCTTC
many	TRBV12-3/TRBV12-4	TRBJ2-4	NA	CASSSTLRTLAKNIQYF	TGTGCCAGCAGCTCCACTCTTCGGACCCTAGCCAAAAACATTCAGTACTTC
NA	TRBV29-1	TRBJ1-5	NA	CSVAKGDSDQPQHF	TGCAGCGTTGCGAAGGGTGATAGCGATCAGCCCCAGCATTTT
NA	TRBV7-9	TRBJ2-3	NA	CASSIGRSTDTQYF	TGTGCCAGCAGCATAGGACGGAGCACAGATACGCAGTATTTT
NA	TRBV28	TRBJ1-1	NA	CASSLQGLEAFF	TGTGCCAGCAGTCTCCAAGGCCTTGAAGCTTTCTTT
few	TRBV5-1	TRBJ2-1	NA	CASSSQGDEQFF	TGCGCCAGCAGCTCCCAGGGAGATGAGCAGTTCTTC
NA	TRBV7-8	TRBJ2-3	NA	CVSSISGYTDTQCF	TGTGTCAGCAGCATTAGCGGATACACAGATACGCAGTGTTTT
NA	TRBV6-5	TRBJ2-5	NA	CATREAGSATQYF	TGTGCCACCAGAGAGGCGGGTTCAGCGACCCAGTACTTC
NA	TRBV6-1	TRBJ2-1	TRBD2	CASSEVIGGRSDEQFF	TGTGCCAGTAGTGAAGTCATTGGCGGGAGGTCAGATGAGCAGTTCTTC
NA	TRBV11-2	TRBJ1-1	NA	CASSLRLGLAEAFF	TGTGCCAGCAGCTTACGGCTGGGGTTAGCTGAAGCTTTCTTT
many	TRBV29-1	TRBJ2-1	TRBD2	CSVIAGVAYNEQFF	TGCAGCGTCATAGCGGGAGTTGCCTACAATGAGCAGTTCTTC
NA	TRBV5-1	TRBJ2-7	NA	CASSFDGSSYEQYF	TGCGCCAGCAGCTTCGACGGGTCTTCCTACGAGCAGTACTTC
NA	TRBV11-2	TRBJ2-6	TRBD2	CASSFSGSSGANILTF	TGTGCCAGCAGCTTTAGCGGGAGCTCTGGGGCCAACATCTTGACTTTC
NA	TRBV29-1	TRBJ1-1	NA	CGAERGQNTEAFF	TGCGGCGCTGAACGGGGGCAAAACACTGAAGCTTTCTTC
few	TRBV7-9	TRBJ2-6	NA	CASSPPTGRGANVLTF	TGTGCCAGCAGCCCCCCAACAGGGCGAGGGGCCAACGTCCTGACTTTC
NA	TRBV6-4	TRBJ1-1	NA	CASVLGEWSEAFF	TGTGCCAGCGTCCTCGGTGAATGGTCTGAAGCTTTCTTT
NA	TRBV11-2	TRBJ2-1	NA	CASNLHGNEQFF	TGTGCCAGCAACTTACATGGGAATGAGCAGTTCTTC
NA	TRBV6-5	TRBJ1-1	TRBD1	CVSSFAQGVTEAFF	TGTGTCAGCAGTTTCGCGCAGGGGGTCACTGAAGCTTTCTTT
NA	TRBV7-9	TRBJ2-1	NA	CASRPSAGEYNEQFF	TGTGCCAGCAGACCCAGTGCTGGGGAGTACAATGAGCAGTTCTTC
few	TRBV12-5	TRBJ2-3	TRBD1	CASGLGQGPDTQYF	TGTGCTAGTGGTTTGGGACAGGGTCCAGATACGCAGTATTTT
NA	TRBV10-3	TRBJ1-1	TRBD1	CAISESTGGRNTEAFF	TGTGCCATCAGTGAGTCAACAGGGGGCAGGAACACTGAAGCTTTCTTT